Sequencing of this T cell receptor beta chain was carried out in a study of blood T cell repertoires in COVID-19. Across the study: Collection of acute and convalescent COVID-19 samples took place in the United States, Italy and Spain. Nucleic acid was either cDNA or gDNA, and it came from T cells, B-cell-depleted T cells, or PBMCs.

Resolution of symptoms, clearance, or two negative PCRs was present in recovered Cohort 3 donors. The germline CDR1 and CDR2 sequences are SGHNT and YYREEE (reference sequence). The J segment lost 4 bases and the V segment lost 2 bases, leaving 4 bases of the junction unmatched. CDR3 length: 16 residues. Original data processing: Using reference gene primer amplification, nucleated cell counts were estimated. TCRdb's copy holds only in-frame clones and misses some; the assay was immunoSEQ multiplex PCR. V, J and clone size derive from that table, while D and trimming were established from the DNA sequence. Here the sample spans 170,000 or so clones, approximately 84% being singletons.

The clonotype comes from a woman aged 50 to 60 who had recovered from COVID-19. The sequenced sample consisted of PBMCs or T cells enriched from blood (not recorded which). The genes are TRBV5-4 and TRBJ2-6; 9 positions agree with TRBD1. CDR3 sequence: CASSLGTGTGANVLTF. The CDR3 region has the DNA TGTGCCAGCAGCTTAGGGACAGGGACAGGGGCCAACGTCCTGACTTTC. Complete variable domain (other parts from reference TRBV5-4 and TRBJ2-6): ETGVTQSPTHLIKTRGQQVTLRCSSQSGHNTVSWYQQALGQGPQFIFQYYREEENGRGNFPPRFSGLQFPNYSSELNVNALELDDSALYLCASSLGTGTGANVLTFGAGSRLTVL.